The clone carrying this T cell receptor (beta chain) was seen only a few times. Its specificity is unknown. Total RNA extraction produced at least 5.5 micrograms (per sample) for the study. Trimming took off 7 bases at V and 7 bases at J, with 22 bases between the two ends. The CDR3 contains 15 residues. This sample was included in a study of blood T cells in healthy people across ages. Findings and limits, study-wide: Bulk PBMC profiling left naive and antigen-experienced comparisons inconclusive. Strong correlation existed between TCR beta diversity and naive T cell percentage.

Primed by a sample-barcoded 5' primer and a J-beta primer mix, a second PCR proceeded for about 6 to 11 cycles. Researchers report that a template-switch adaptor with 12 random nucleotides tagged each cDNA molecule. TCRdb independently ran MiXCR on the 5' RACE reads; one entry per CDR3 protein. The sample contains about 800,000 distinct CDR3 sequences, 20% to 30% of which appear only once. In addition, the sample was reused for a study of T cells of mothers and their children.

The rearrangement uses TRBV12-3 or TRBV12-4 and TRBJ1-2; the D gene is possibly TRBD1 (5 bases). This receptor was taken from a boy aged 5 to 17 in good health. Sequencing input: blood. In DNA form, the CDR3 reads TGTGCCAGCATGAAGGCAGGGTCTCGTTTTGGTGGCTACACCTTC. This encodes CASMKAGSRFGGYTF.